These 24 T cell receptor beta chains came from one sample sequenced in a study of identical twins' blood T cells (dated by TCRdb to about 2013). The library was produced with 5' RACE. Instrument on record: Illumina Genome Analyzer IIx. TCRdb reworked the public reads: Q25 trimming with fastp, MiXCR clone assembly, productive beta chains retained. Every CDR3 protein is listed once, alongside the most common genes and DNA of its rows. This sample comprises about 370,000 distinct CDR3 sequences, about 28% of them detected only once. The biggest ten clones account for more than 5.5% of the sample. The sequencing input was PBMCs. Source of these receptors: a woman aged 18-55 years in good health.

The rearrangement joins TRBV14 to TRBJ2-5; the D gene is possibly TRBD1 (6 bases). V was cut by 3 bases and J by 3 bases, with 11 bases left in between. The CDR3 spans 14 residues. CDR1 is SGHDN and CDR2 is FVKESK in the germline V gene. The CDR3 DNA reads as TGTGCCAGCAGCCACGGAAAGGGGGAAGAGACCCAGTACTTC. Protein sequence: CASSHGKGEETQYF.

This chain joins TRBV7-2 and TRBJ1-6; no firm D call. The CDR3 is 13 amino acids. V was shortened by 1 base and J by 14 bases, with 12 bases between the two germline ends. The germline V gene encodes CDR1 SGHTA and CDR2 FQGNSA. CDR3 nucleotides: TGTACCAGCAGCTTAGTGGGCAGAGTTTCCCTCCACTTT. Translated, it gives CTSSLVGRVSLHF.

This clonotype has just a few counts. CDR3 DNA sequence: TGTGCCAGCAGAGACAGGGCATACCAAGAGACCCAGTACTTC. Protein sequence: CASRDRAYQETQYF. The chain uses TRBV2 and TRBJ2-5; 7 positions match TRBD1. CDR1 and CDR2 (germline): SNHLY, FYNNEI. This CDR3 region has 14 residues. The V segment lost 6 bases and the J segment 0 bases; nucleotides outside the gene matches: 4.

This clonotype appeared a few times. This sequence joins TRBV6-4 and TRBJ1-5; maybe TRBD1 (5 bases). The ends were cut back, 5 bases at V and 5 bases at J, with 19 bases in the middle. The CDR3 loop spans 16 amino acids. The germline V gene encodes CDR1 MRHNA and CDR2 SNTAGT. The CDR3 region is CASSPEEGTNYQPQHF. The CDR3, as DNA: TGTGCCAGCAGTCCCGAGGAAGGGACCAATTATCAGCCCCAGCATTTT.

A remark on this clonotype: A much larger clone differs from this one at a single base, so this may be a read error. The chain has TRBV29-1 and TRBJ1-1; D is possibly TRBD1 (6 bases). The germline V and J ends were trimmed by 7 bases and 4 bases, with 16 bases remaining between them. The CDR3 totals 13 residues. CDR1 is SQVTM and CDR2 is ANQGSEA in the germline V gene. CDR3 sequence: CSAGRGAITEAFF. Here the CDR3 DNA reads TGCAGCGCCGGACGGGGGGCGATCACTGAAGCTTTCTTT.

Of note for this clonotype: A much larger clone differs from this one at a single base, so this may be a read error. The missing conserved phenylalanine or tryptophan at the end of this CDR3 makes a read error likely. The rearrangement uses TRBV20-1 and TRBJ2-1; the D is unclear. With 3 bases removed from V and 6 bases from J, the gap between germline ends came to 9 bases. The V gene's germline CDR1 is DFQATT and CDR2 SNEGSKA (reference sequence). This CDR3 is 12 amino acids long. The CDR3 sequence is CSASEPFNEQFL. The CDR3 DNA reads TGCAGTGCTAGTGAACCCTTCAATGAGCAGTTCCTC.

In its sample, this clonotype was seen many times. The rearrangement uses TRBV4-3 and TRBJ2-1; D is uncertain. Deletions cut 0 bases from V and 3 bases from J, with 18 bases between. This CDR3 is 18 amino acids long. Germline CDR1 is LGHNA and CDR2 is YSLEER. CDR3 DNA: TGCGCCAGCAGCCAAGATCCAAAAACCCTCAGGATCTACAATGAGCAGTTCTTC. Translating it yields CASSQDPKTLRIYNEQFF.

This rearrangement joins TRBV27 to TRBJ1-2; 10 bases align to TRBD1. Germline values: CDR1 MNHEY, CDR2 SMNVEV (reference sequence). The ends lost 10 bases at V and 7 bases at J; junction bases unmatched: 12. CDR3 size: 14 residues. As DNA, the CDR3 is TGTGCCACCCTCACCACGACAGGGGGCTTTGGCTACACCTTC. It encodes CATLTTTGGFGYTF.

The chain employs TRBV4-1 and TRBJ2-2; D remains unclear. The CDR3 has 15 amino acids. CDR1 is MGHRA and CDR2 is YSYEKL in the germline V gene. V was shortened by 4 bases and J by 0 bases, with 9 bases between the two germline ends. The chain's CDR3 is CASSRRPTNTGELFF. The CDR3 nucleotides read TGCGCCAGCAGCCGGCGACCGACGAACACCGGGGAGCTGTTTTTT.

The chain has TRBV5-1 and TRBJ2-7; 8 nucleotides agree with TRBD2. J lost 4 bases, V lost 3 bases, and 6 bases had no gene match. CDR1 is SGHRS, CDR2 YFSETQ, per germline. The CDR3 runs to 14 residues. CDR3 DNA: TGCGCCAGCAGCTCGGGAGGGCCTCCGTACGAGCAGTACTTC. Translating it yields CASSSGGPPYEQYF.

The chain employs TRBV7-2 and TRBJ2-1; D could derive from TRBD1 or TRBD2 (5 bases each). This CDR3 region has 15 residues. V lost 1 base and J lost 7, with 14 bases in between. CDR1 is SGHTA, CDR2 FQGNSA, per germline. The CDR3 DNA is TGTGCCAGCAGCTTAGGTCGGGGCCCCCATAATGAGCAGTTCTTC. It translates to CASSLGRGPHNEQFF.

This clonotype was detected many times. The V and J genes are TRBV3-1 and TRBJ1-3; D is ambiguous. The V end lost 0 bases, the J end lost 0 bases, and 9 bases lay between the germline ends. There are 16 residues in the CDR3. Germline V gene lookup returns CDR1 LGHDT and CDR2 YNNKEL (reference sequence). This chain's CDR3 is CASSQDRSISGNTIYF. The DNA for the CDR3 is TGTGCCAGCAGCCAAGACAGAAGTATCTCTGGAAACACCATATATTTT.

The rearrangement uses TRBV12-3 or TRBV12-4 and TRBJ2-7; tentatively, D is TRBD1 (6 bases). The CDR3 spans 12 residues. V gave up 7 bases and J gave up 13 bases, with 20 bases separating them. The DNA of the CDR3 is TGTGCCAGCACCTATTCGGACAGCCGGTTTTACTTC. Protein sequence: CASTYSDSRFYF.

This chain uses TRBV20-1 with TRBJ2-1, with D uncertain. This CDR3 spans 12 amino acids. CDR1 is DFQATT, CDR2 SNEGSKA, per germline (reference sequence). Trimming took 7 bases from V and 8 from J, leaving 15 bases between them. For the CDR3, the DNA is TGCAGTGGTACAGTTGGGTCCTATGAGCAGTTCTTC. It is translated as CSGTVGSYEQFF.

The CDR3 region has the DNA TGTGCCAGCAGCTTAGGTGTGCAAGCTTTCTTT. This translates into CASSLGVQAFF. This chain uses TRBV11-2 with TRBJ1-1; D unclear. Germline V gene data show CDR1 as SGHAT and CDR2 as FQNNGV. The CDR3 has 11 amino acids. The V and J ends lost 1 base and 9 bases respectively, with 6 bases between them.

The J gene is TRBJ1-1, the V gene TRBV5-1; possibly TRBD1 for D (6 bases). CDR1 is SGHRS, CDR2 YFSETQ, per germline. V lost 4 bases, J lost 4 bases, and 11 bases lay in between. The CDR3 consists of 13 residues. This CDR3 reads CASSNRDPTEAFF. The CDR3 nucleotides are TGCGCCAGCAGCAACAGGGATCCCACTGAAGCTTTCTTT. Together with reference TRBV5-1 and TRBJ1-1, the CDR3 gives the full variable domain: KAGVTQTPRYLIKTRGQQVTLSCSPISGHRSVSWYQQTPGQGLQFLFEYFSETQRNKGNFPGRFSGRQFSNSRSEMNVSTLELGDSALYLCASSNRDPTEAFFGQGTRLTVV.

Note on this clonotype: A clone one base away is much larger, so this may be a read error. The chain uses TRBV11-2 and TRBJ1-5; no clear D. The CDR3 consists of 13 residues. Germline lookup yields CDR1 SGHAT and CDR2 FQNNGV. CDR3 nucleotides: TGTGCCAACAGCTTCATAAGCAATCAGCCCCAGCATTTT. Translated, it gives CANSFISNQPQHF. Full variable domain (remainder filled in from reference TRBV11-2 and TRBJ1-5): EAGVAQSPRYKIIEKRQSVAFWCNPISGHATLYWYQQILGQGPKLLIQFQNNGVVDDSQLPKDRFSAERLKGVDSTLKIQPAKLEDSAVYLCANSFISNQPQHFGDGTRLSIL.

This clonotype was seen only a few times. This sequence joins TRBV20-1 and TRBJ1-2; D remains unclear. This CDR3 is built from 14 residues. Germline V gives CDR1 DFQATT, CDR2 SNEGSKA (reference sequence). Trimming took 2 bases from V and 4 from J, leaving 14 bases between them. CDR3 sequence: CSARSIKAIYGYTF. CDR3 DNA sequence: TGCAGTGCTAGATCCATAAAGGCCATCTATGGCTACACCTTC.

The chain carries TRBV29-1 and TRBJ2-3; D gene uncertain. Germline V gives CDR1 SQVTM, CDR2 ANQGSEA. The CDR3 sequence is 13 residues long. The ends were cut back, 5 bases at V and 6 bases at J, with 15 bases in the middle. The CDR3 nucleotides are TGCAGCGTTACCACGACTTCCTTGGATACGCAGTATTTT. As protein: CSVTTTSLDTQYF.

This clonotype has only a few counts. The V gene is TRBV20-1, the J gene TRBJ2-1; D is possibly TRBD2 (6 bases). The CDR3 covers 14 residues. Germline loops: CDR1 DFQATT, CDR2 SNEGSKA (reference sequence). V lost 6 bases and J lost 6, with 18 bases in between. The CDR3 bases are TGCAGTGCCGCTCGACTAGTATCTATCAATGAGCAGTTCTTC. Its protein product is CSAARLVSINEQFF.

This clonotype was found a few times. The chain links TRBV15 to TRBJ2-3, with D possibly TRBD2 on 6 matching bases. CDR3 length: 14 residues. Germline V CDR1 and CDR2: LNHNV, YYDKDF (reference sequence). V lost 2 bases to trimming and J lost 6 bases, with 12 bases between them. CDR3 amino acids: CATSRPQSGDTQYF. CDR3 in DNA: TGTGCCACCAGCAGACCTCAAAGCGGGGATACGCAGTATTTT.

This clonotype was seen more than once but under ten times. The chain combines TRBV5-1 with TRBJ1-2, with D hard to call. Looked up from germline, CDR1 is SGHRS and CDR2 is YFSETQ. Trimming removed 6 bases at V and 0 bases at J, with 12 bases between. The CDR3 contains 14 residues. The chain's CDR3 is CASTSDGANYGYTF. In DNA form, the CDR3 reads TGCGCCAGCACTTCGGACGGGGCTAACTATGGCTACACCTTC.

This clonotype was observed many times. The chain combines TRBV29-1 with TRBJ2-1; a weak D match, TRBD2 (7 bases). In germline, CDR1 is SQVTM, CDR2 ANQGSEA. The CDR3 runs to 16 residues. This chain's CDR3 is CSSVSAGALTYNEQFF. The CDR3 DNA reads TGCAGTTCCGTGTCCGCGGGGGCTTTAACCTACAATGAGCAGTTCTTC.

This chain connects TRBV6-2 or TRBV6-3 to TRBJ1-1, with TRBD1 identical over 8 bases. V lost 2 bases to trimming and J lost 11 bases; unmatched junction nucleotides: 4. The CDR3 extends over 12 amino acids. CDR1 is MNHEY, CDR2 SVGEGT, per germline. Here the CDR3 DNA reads TGTGCCAGCAGTTACGGGACAGGATTCGCTTTCTTT. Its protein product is CASSYGTGFAFF.